A selection of T cell receptor beta chains follows, all from one sample in a study of T cell responses to AZD1222 COVID-19 vaccine. Sequenced by immunoSEQ multiplex PCR; TCRdb stores in-frame clones only, minus some. The sample includes about 140,000 clones, approximately 91% seen only once; the top ten take 4.7%. The sample here was peripheral blood, taken on day 0 of AZD1222 vaccination. The receptors were gathered from an adult in good health. Both conserved end residues are part of each CDR3. D genes are given only for firm matches. Part of the rows lack a size; the others show once, few, many or a class for expanded clones.

v_call,clone_size,d_call,j_call,cdr3_aa,cdr3_nt
TRBV2,NA,TRBD2,TRBJ2-4,CASSRAGLAKNIQYF,TGTGCCAGCTCTAGAGCGGGACTAGCCAAAAACATTCAGTACTTC
TRBV15,NA,NA,TRBJ1-3,CATSRDLGSGNTIYF,TGTGCCACCAGCAGGGACCTGGGGTCCGGAAACACCATATATTTT
TRBV7-8,NA,NA,TRBJ1-3,CASSLGDGPTSGNTIYF,TGTGCCAGCAGCTTAGGGGACGGACCAACCTCTGGAAACACCATATATTTT
TRBV10-3,NA,NA,TRBJ1-5,CAISGDGNSNQPQHF,TGTGCCATCAGTGGGGACGGTAATAGCAATCAGCCCCAGCATTTT
TRBV3-1/TRBV3-2,NA,NA,TRBJ1-1,CASTGGAGTEAFF,TGTGCCAGCACCGGGGGGGCTGGCACTGAAGCTTTCTTT
TRBV18,NA,TRBD1,TRBJ2-7,CASSPHRGSDYEQYF,TGTGCCAGCTCACCTCACAGGGGCAGCGACTACGAGCAGTACTTC
TRBV11-2,once,NA,TRBJ1-1,CASSHSGTEAFF,TGTGCCAGCAGCCACTCCGGGACTGAAGCTTTCTTT
TRBV11-2,NA,NA,TRBJ1-1,CASSLDLSGYTEAFF,TGTGCCAGCAGCTTAGATTTGTCGGGGTACACTGAAGCTTTCTTT
TRBV20-1,NA,NA,TRBJ1-2,CSATGVEGYTF,TGCAGTGCTACAGGGGTAGAAGGCTACACCTTC
TRBV25-1,NA,NA,TRBJ2-3,CASSEWGREDTQYF,TGTGCCAGCAGTGAATGGGGCAGGGAGGATACGCAGTATTTT
TRBV6-4,once,NA,TRBJ1-1,CASSDSGNTEAFF,TGTGCCAGCAGTGACTCGGGGAACACTGAAGCTTTCTTT
TRBV4-2,NA,TRBD1,TRBJ1-3,CASSQTGINTIYF,TGTGCCAGCAGCCAGACAGGGATAAACACCATATATTTT
TRBV27,once,NA,TRBJ1-6,CASCLYVDNSPLHF,TGTGCCAGCTGTTTATATGTGGATAATTCACCCCTCCACTTT
TRBV6-4,NA,NA,TRBJ2-1,CASSEGAHPDEQFF,TGTGCCAGCAGTGAGGGGGCCCACCCCGATGAGCAGTTCTTC
TRBV6-6,NA,NA,TRBJ2-2,CASRDSDFRGELFF,TGTGCCAGCAGGGACAGTGATTTCAGGGGGGAGCTGTTTTTT
TRBV4-1,once,NA,TRBJ1-2,CASSQERRADGYTF,TGCGCCAGCAGCCAAGAAAGAAGGGCCGATGGCTACACCTTC
TRBV6-5,NA,NA,TRBJ1-1,CASSYRGGEAFF,TGTGCCAGCAGTTACAGGGGGGGGGAGGCTTTCTTT
TRBV15,NA,NA,TRBJ2-3,CATTQRTSTDTQYF,TGTGCCACCACTCAGAGAACTAGCACAGATACGCAGTATTTT
TRBV21-1,NA,NA,TRBJ1-2,CASSKRKAFF,TGTGCCAGCAGCAAGAGAAAGGCCTTCTTC
TRBV7-2,few,NA,TRBJ1-1,CASSQRGAGALQNTEAFF,TGTGCCAGCAGCCAAAGAGGGGCGGGGGCCCTACAGAACACTGAAGCTTTCTTT
TRBV5-6,NA,TRBD2,TRBJ2-1,CASSLRGLAGGPKNEQFF,TGTGCCAGCAGCCTACGGGGACTAGCGGGGGGGCCTAAAAATGAGCAGTTCTTC
TRBV25-1,NA,NA,TRBJ1-2,CASSPRVDMGYTF,TGTGCCAGCAGCCCCCGGGTGGACATGGGCTACACCTTC
TRBV2,NA,NA,TRBJ1-2,CASSGLGGSYGYTF,TGTGCCAGCAGCGGTCTGGGGGGGTCCTATGGCTACACCTTC
TRBV15,NA,TRBD1,TRBJ1-1,CATSTRTGRAAEAFF,TGTGCCACCAGCACTAGGACAGGTCGGGCGGCTGAAGCTTTCTTT
TRBV27,NA,NA,TRBJ2-7,CASSFAGYHEQYF,TGTGCCAGCAGTTTTGCCGGTTACCACGAGCAGTACTTC
TRBV18,NA,TRBD1,TRBJ1-1,CASSVRQGLPSRVNTEAFF,TGTGCCAGCTCAGTGAGACAGGGTCTTCCGTCTAGGGTGAACACTGAAGCTTTCTTT
TRBV29-1,NA,NA,TRBJ1-1,CSVGRQASNTEAFF,TGCAGCGTTGGGAGACAGGCGTCTAACACTGAAGCTTTCTTT
TRBV5-5,NA,TRBD1,TRBJ1-6,CASRRTGEPSPLHF,TGTGCCAGCAGACGGACAGGAGAGCCTTCACCCCTCCACTTT
TRBV2,NA,TRBD1,TRBJ1-5,CASSPDRVNQPQHF,TGTGCCAGCAGCCCGGACAGGGTCAATCAGCCCCAGCATTTT
TRBV15,NA,TRBD1,TRBJ1-5,CATSSQQGINQPQHF,TGTGCCACCAGCAGTCAACAGGGGATCAATCAGCCCCAGCATTTT
TRBV11-2,few,TRBD1,TRBJ2-3,CASSLGGGHTDTQYF,TGTGCCAGCAGCTTAGGAGGGGGCCACACAGATACGCAGTATTTT
TRBV19,NA,NA,TRBJ1-6,CASSIQVNYNSPLHF,TGTGCCAGTAGTATACAGGTCAACTATAATTCACCCCTCCACTTT
TRBV3-1/TRBV3-2,NA,TRBD2,TRBJ2-3,CASSQEIGASGAYF,TGTGCCAGCAGCCAAGAGATTGGGGCTAGCGGGGCATATTTT
TRBV19,NA,NA,TRBJ2-2,CASSIVGAGELFF,TGTGCCAGTAGTATAGTAGGAGCCGGGGAGCTGTTTTTT
TRBV7-8,NA,NA,TRBJ1-4,CASSSTTPIGDEKLFF,TGTGCCAGCAGCTCGACTACCCCGATCGGGGATGAAAAACTGTTTTTT
TRBV27,few,NA,TRBJ1-5,CASSLRGNQPQHF,TGTGCCAGCAGTCTAAGGGGGAATCAGCCCCAGCATTTT
TRBV27,NA,NA,TRBJ2-7,CASSLYGDGYEQYF,TGTGCCAGCAGTTTATACGGGGATGGGTACGAGCAGTACTTC
TRBV3-1/TRBV3-2,NA,NA,TRBJ2-3,CASSQGLEEDTQYF,TGTGCCAGCAGCCAGGGCCTGGAGGAAGATACGCAGTATTTT
TRBV18,NA,NA,TRBJ2-1,CASYHPRFRNEQFF,TGTGCCAGCTATCACCCGCGTTTCCGGAATGAGCAGTTCTTC
TRBV5-6,once,NA,TRBJ1-6,CASSLHQGRTNSPLHF,TGTGCCAGCAGCTTGCATCAGGGGAGAACGAATTCACCCCTCCACTTT
TRBV11-2,once,NA,TRBJ2-5,CASSLFEGETQYF,TGTGCCAGCAGCTTATTTGAGGGCGAGACCCAGTACTTC
TRBV3-1/TRBV3-2,NA,NA,TRBJ1-2,CASSTTPGLYGYTF,TGTGCCAGCAGCACCACACCGGGTCTATATGGCTACACCTTC
TRBV6-4,NA,TRBD2,TRBJ2-5,CASSEPTSGRAVETQYF,TGTGCCAGCAGTGAGCCGACTAGCGGGAGGGCCGTAGAGACCCAGTACTTC
TRBV6-1,NA,NA,TRBJ2-7,CASSEFGLASYEQYF,TGTGCCAGCAGTGAATTTGGTCTAGCGTCCTACGAGCAGTACTTC
TRBV12-3/TRBV12-4,NA,NA,TRBJ2-7,CASSFLTSYEQYF,TGTGCCAGCAGTTTTCTCACCTCCTACGAGCAGTACTTC
TRBV2,NA,TRBD1,TRBJ1-5,CASQTPGQGFDQPQHF,TGTGCCAGCCAGACTCCGGGACAGGGATTCGATCAGCCCCAGCATTTT
TRBV4-1,NA,TRBD1,TRBJ2-7,CASSQGPGQAREQYF,TGCGCCAGCAGCCAAGGGCCGGGACAGGCTAGGGAGCAGTACTTC
TRBV2,NA,NA,TRBJ1-5,CASSEDSLGQPQHF,TGTGCCAGCAGTGAGGATTCTCTTGGTCAGCCCCAGCATTTT
TRBV6-5,once,TRBD1,TRBJ2-7,CASSYLQGYEQYF,TGTGCCAGCAGTTACCTACAGGGGTACGAGCAGTACTTC
TRBV6-6,NA,TRBD1,TRBJ1-5,CASRQPGQLNQPQHF,TGTGCCAGCAGACAACCGGGACAGCTCAATCAGCCCCAGCATTTT
TRBV27,NA,NA,TRBJ1-2,CASSFSLQGKLYGYTF,TGTGCCAGCAGTTTCTCCCTTCAGGGAAAACTCTATGGCTACACCTTC